This TCR beta chain was recorded in a study of tumor-infiltrating lymphocytes in primary liver carcinoma. Germline V CDR1 and CDR2: GTSNPN, SVGIG (reference sequence). V was shortened by 3 bases and J by 2 bases, with 7 bases between the two germline ends. The CDR3 totals 13 residues. TCR beta cDNA was reverse-transcribed from about 500 ng of total RNA. The reaction used a constant-region primer and ProtoScript II reverse transcriptase. Each TCR beta library was derived from three nested multiplex PCR rounds that employed slightly modified ARM-PCR. Two initial PCR rounds of about 10 cycles each paired TRBV1-TRBV30 forward primers with a C-beta reverse primer. TCRdb fed the multiplex PCR reads into MiXCR, producing one record per CDR3 protein. Counted here are 100,000 to 150,000 distinct CDR3 sequences, around 64% occurring once; the ten biggest clones make up roughly 7.9%. Scientists recovered RNA and DNA together from around 20-30 mg of unsorted bulk tissue.

Sequenced sample: liver tumor tissue from sampling region 3. Subset noted: tumor region T3, left-lateral pole. This chain joins TRBV30 and TRBJ2-2; a possible D gene is TRBD1 (5 bases). The receptor was derived from a woman aged 55-75 years with primary liver carcinoma and hepatitis B virus infection. The CDR3 region is CAWRTANTGELFF. DNA of the CDR3: TGTGCCTGGAGGACAGCAAACACCGGGGAGCTGTTTTTT.